The sample holds one count of the clone carrying this T cell receptor beta chain. Its antigen is as yet unknown. This entry is derived from a study of cytomegalovirus exposure and HLA in healthy donors. Study-level findings and limits: A later analysis showed that HLA-associated TCR beta chains had undergone more clonal expansion than equally common others. Accurate HLA-A and HLA-B prediction from TCR beta sequences was reported for most subjects. Earlier findings revealed that most TCR beta V segments proved productive either about 87% or about 30% of the time.

PCR employed 60 Vbeta and 13 Jbeta primers. The assay was immunoSEQ multiplex PCR, and TCRdb's table has in-frame clones only and misses some. This sample has more than 150,000 clones, with about 80% found just once. This CDR3 comprises 14 residues. V was cut by 1 base and J by 2 bases, with 7 bases left in between. Germline V lookup: CDR1 SNHLY, CDR2 FYNNEI. Nominally healthy donors provided the samples, though records likely missed some immune exposures. The sequenced sample consisted of PBMCs. This receptor was taken from a man aged 35 to 55 in good health and CMV-seronegative. The rearrangement links TRBV2 to TRBJ2-3; a possible D gene is TRBD2 (5 bases). The CDR3 spells CASSEGLLTDTQYF. Written as DNA, the CDR3 is TGTGCCAGCAGTGAAGGACTACTCACAGATACGCAGTATTTT.